This T cell receptor beta chain was found in a study of shared clonotypes between healthy human individuals. Profiled with immunoSEQ multiplex PCR; TCRdb holds only in-frame clones, not every one. In the table there are 1.6 million or so clones, roughly 97% of which are singletons. All participating donors were Caucasian adults from Nashville, Tennessee. CDR1 and CDR2 (germline): SGHRS, YFSETQ. Trimming took 0 bases from V and 4 from J, leaving 12 bases between them. The CDR3 runs 15 residues. The sample was naive CD4+ T cells sorted from blood. Stated subset: CD45RA+ positively selected. V and J are TRBV5-1 and TRBJ2-3; D is unclear. The receptor was isolated from a man aged 25-45 years in good health. The CDR3, as DNA: TGCGCCAGCAGCTTGGGGACCCCGGTATCAGATACGCAGTATTTT. As protein: CASSLGTPVSDTQYF.